Below are 6 T cell receptor beta chains sequenced from a single sample in a study of technical replicates of blood from a few donors. Here immunoSEQ multiplex PCR was the method, and the copy in TCRdb shows in-frame clones only, minus some. The sample has about 9,400 clones; 90% to 95% are singletons. The sample consisted of PBMCs. These receptors were obtained from a human donor in good health.

This chain joins TRBV6-5 and TRBJ2-7; 10 bases fit TRBD1. Unmatched junction bases numbered 1, after V lost 0 bases and J lost 2 bases. The CDR3 has 15 residues. Germline CDR1 MNHEY, CDR2 SVGAGI. The CDR3 sequence is CASSYSTGGPYEQYF. The CDR3, as DNA: TGTGCCAGCAGTTACTCGACAGGGGGCCCCTACGAGCAGTACTTC.

The chain employs TRBV27 and TRBJ1-1; the D gene is possibly TRBD1 (6 bases). The germline V gene has CDR1 MNHEY and CDR2 SMNVEV (reference sequence). With 4 bases removed from V and 5 bases from J, the gap between germline ends came to 17 bases. The CDR3 runs 15 residues. The CDR3 sequence is CASSSYGGRGTEAFF. CDR3 DNA: TGTGCCAGCAGTTCATACGGGGGGAGGGGGACTGAAGCTTTCTTT.

The chain couples TRBV2 to TRBJ2-7; 8 positions agree with TRBD1. CDR1 is SNHLY and CDR2 is FYNNEI in the germline V gene. This CDR3 has 13 residues. The junction had 9 bases not matched to a gene; V was cut back by 7 bases and J by 7 bases. The CDR3 reads CASIRRTGREQYF. DNA for the CDR3: TGTGCCAGCATCAGAAGGACAGGGCGGGAGCAGTACTTC.

The genes are TRBV28 and TRBJ1-5; 9 positions match TRBD1. This CDR3 contains 15 residues. Germline V gives CDR1 MDHEN, CDR2 SYDVKM. Trimming at V came to 8 bases and at J to 1 base, leaving 6 bases not matched to a gene. The CDR3 DNA is TGTGCCAGCCCGGGACAGGGTGAAAGCAATCAGCCCCAGCATTTT. This gives the protein CASPGQGESNQPQHF.

This chain uses TRBV29-1 with TRBJ2-3, with D maybe TRBD2 (5 bases). V lost 4 bases and J lost 0, with 8 bases in between. In germline, CDR1 is SQVTM, CDR2 ANQGSEA. This CDR3 comprises 13 residues. The CDR3 bases are TGCAGCGTTGGAGGGATTAGCACAGATACGCAGTATTTT. Translation gives CSVGGISTDTQYF.

V usage is TRBV11-3 and J usage is TRBJ1-5; 7 bases map to TRBD1. The CDR3 consists of 16 residues. V shed 6 bases, J shed 8 bases, and the junction held 16 bases outside the gene matches. From germline, CDR1 is SGHNT and CDR2 YENEEA. CDR3 amino acids: CASSYKPGQLRKPQHF. The CDR3, as DNA: TGTGCCAGCAGTTATAAACCGGGACAGTTAAGAAAGCCCCAGCATTTT.